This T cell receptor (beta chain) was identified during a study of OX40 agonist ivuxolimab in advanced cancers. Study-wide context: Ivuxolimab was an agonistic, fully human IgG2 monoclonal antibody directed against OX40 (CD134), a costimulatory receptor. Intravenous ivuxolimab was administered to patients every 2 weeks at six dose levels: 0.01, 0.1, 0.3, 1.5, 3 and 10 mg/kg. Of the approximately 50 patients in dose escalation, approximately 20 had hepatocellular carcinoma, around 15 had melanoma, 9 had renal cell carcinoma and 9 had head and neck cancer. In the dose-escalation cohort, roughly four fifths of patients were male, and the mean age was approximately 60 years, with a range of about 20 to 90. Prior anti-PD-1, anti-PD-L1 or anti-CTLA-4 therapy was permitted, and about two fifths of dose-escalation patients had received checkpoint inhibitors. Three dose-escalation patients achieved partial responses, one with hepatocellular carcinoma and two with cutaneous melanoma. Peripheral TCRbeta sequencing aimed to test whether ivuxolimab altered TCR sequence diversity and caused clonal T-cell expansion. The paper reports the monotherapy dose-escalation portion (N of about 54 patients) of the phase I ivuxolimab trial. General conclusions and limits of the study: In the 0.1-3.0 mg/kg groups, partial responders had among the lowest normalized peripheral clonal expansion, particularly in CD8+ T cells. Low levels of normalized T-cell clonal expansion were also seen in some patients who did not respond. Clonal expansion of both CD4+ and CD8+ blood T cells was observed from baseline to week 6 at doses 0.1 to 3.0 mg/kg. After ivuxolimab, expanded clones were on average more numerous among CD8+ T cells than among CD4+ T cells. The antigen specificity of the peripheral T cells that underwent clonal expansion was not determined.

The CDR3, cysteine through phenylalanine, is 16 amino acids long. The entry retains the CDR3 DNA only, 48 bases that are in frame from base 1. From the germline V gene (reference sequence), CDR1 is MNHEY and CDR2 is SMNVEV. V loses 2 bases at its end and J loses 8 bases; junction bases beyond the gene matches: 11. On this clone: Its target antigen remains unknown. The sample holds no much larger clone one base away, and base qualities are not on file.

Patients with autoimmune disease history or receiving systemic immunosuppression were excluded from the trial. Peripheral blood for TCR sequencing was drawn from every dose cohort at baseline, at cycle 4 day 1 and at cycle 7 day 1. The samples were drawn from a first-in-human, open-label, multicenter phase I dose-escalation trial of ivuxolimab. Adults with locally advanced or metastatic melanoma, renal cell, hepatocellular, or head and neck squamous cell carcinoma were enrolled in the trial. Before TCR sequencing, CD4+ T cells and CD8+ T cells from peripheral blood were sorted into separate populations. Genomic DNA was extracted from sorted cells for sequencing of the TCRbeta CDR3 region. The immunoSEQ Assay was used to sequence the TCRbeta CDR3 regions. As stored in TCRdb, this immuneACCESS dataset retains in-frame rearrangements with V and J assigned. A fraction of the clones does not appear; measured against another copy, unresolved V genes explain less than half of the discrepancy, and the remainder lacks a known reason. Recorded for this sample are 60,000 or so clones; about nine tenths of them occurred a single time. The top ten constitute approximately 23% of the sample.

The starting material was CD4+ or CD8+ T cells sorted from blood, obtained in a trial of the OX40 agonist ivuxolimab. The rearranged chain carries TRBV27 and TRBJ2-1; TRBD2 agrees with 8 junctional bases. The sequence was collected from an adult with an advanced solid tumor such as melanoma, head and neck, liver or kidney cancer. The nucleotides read TGTGCCAGCAGTTTAATTAGCGGGATAGGGGTCGATGAGCAGTTCTTC. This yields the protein CASSLISGIGVDEQFF.